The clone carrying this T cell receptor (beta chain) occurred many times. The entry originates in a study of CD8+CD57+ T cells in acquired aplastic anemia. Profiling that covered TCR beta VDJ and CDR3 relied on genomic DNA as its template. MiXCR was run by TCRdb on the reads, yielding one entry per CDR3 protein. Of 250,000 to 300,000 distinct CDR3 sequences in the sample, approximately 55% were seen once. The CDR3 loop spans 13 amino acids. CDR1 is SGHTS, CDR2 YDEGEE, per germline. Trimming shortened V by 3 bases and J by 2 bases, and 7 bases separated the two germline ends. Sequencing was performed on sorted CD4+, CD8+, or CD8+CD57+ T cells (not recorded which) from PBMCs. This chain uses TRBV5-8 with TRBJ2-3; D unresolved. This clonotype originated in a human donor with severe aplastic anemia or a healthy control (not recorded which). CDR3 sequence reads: CASSSENTDTQYF. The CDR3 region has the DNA TGTGCCAGCAGCTCGGAAAACACAGATACGCAGTATTTT.